These 32 T cell receptor beta chains share one sample of origin, sequenced in a study of T cells after yellow fever vaccination. TCRdb called the 5' RACE reads again in MiXCR, with one record for every CDR3 protein. The profile shows 250,000 to 300,000 distinct CDR3 sequences, 5.2% of them singletons. Sequencing was performed on CD4+ T cells sorted from PBMCs, taken on the day of the yellow fever booster vaccination. These receptors came from a man aged 18 to 29 who received the YFV17D yellow fever vaccine.

The table lists this clonotype with many counts. The J gene is TRBJ1-2, the V gene TRBV20-1; D may be TRBD1 (5 bases). The CDR3 length is 13 residues. V was cut by 4 bases and J by 2 bases, with 11 bases left in between. Germline V lookup: CDR1 DFQATT, CDR2 SNEGSKA (reference sequence). The CDR3 loop reads CSATLQGNYGYTF. DNA for the CDR3: TGCAGTGCTACCCTGCAGGGAAACTATGGCTACACCTTC.

Concerning this clonotype: The junction shows a germline mismatch at one end, possibly a read error. The V call is TRBV5-1, the J call TRBJ2-1, with 10 bases aligning to TRBD2. This CDR3 comprises 16 residues. CDR1 and CDR2 from the germline V gene are SGHRS and YFSETQ. CDR3 bases: TGCGCCAGCAGCCCCTCCCAGCGGGGGGGATACAGTGAGCAGTTCTTC. It codes for CASSPSQRGGYSEQFF. Full variable domain (missing parts from reference TRBV5-1 and TRBJ2-1): KAGVTQTPRYLIKTRGQQVTLSCSPISGHRSVSWYQQTPGQGLQFLFEYFSETQRNKGNFPGRFSGRQFSNSRSEMNVSTLELGDSALYLCASSPSQRGGYSEQFFGPGTRLTVL.

This clonotype has more than one count but fewer than ten. The V gene is TRBV29-1, the J gene TRBJ2-5; D possibly corresponds to TRBD1 (5 bases). Trimming shortened V by 3 bases and J by 3 bases, and 14 bases separated the two germline ends. In germline, CDR1 is SQVTM, CDR2 ANQGSEA. The CDR3 is 14 residues long. The CDR3 is CSVDSFRGKETQYF. The CDR3 DNA sequence: TGCAGCGTTGATAGTTTTAGGGGCAAAGAGACCCAGTACTTC.

This clonotype has a handful of counts. V gene TRBV20-1 combines with J gene TRBJ2-4, with D perhaps matching TRBD1 (6 bases). V was shortened by 7 bases and J by 1 base, with 20 bases between the two germline ends. This CDR3 is built from 16 residues. Germline-derived CDR1 and CDR2 are DFQATT and SNEGSKA (reference sequence). The CDR3 DNA sequence: TGCAGTGTAGGGATGGGGGCCTTGGGGGCCAAAAACATTCAGTACTTC. Encoded protein: CSVGMGALGAKNIQYF.

This chain joins TRBV19 and TRBJ1-1, with D possibly TRBD1 on 6 matching bases. The CDR3 covers 15 residues. Looked up from germline, CDR1 is LNHDA and CDR2 is SQIVND (reference sequence). V was clipped by 7 bases and J by 3 bases, with 18 bases between them. The CDR3 DNA is TGTGCCAGTACTGGGTCCAGGGGCCGGTACACTGAAGCTTTCTTT. Translating gives CASTGSRGRYTEAFF.

This chain connects TRBV4-2 to TRBJ1-5; D not certain. Germline V gene data show CDR1 as LGHNA and CDR2 as YNFKEQ. There are 12 residues in the CDR3. Trimming shortened V by 0 bases and J by 8 bases, and 5 bases separated the two germline ends. The CDR3, as DNA: TGTGCCAGCAGCCAAGATTCCAAGCCCCAGCATTTT. Translating gives CASSQDSKPQHF.

This clonotype was counted between two and nine times. The chain has TRBV7-2 and TRBJ2-7; tentatively, D is TRBD2 (7 bases). Trimming left V 8 bases short and J 1 base short, with 12 bases between. CDR3 length equals 13 residues. Germline values: CDR1 SGHTA, CDR2 FQGNSA. CDR3: CASRGGGSYEQYF. DNA of the CDR3: TGTGCCAGCCGAGGGGGGGGGTCCTACGAGCAGTACTTC.

This clonotype showed up just a few times. The CDR3 is CAARRAGSYEQYF. Written as DNA, the CDR3 is TGTGCCGCAAGGAGGGCAGGGTCCTACGAGCAGTACTTC. This chain connects TRBV3-1 to TRBJ2-7; TRBD2 is a possible D gene (6 bases). Trimming left V 11 bases short and J 1 base short, with 15 bases between. This CDR3 comprises 13 residues. Germline V CDR1 and CDR2: LGHDT, YNNKEL (reference sequence).

There are many counts of this clonotype. V and J are TRBV18 and TRBJ1-5, with 7 bases fitting TRBD1. Losses at the gene ends were 2 bases for V and 3 bases for J; bases not matched to a gene: 1. The V gene's germline CDR1 is KGHSH and CDR2 LQKENI. This CDR3 region has 14 residues. The CDR3 loop reads CASSPGTVNQPQHF. The CDR3 nucleotides read TGTGCCAGCTCACCAGGGACAGTCAATCAGCCCCAGCATTTT.

Comments on this clonotype: Compared with germline, one end of the junction differs, possibly owing to a read error. This CDR3 reads CASSFGTSGETQHF. CDR3 nucleotide sequence: TGTGCCAGCAGCTTCGGGACTAGCGGCGAGACCCAGCACTTC. The chain recombines TRBV7-2 with TRBJ2-5; 11 bases line up with TRBD2. CDR1 is SGHTA and CDR2 is FQGNSA in the germline V gene. This CDR3 has 14 residues.

This clonotype was recorded at least ten times. The gene calls are TRBV7-2 and TRBJ2-5; no clear D gene. CDR1 is SGHTA, CDR2 FQGNSA, per germline. The V end was cut by 1 base, the J end by 5 bases, with 11 bases between. There are 14 residues in the CDR3. CDR3 sequence (DNA): TGTGCCAGCAGCTTAGGTCTAGTAGCTGAGACCCAGTACTTC. Translating it yields CASSLGLVAETQYF.

V is TRBV10-3 and J is TRBJ2-7, with 8 nucleotides matching TRBD1. The CDR3 contains 14 residues. Germline V gene sequence: CDR1 ENHRY, CDR2 SYGVKD. V lost 11 bases, J lost 3 bases, and 12 bases stayed unmatched. As DNA, the CDR3 is TGTGCCGCTCAGGGGGCGCAAAATCACTACGAGCAGTACTTC. Protein: CAAQGAQNHYEQYF.

This clonotype was seen ten or more times. Here the CDR3 reads CASSRGQGDGNTIYF. CDR3 DNA sequence: TGTGCCAGCAGCCGTGGACAGGGGGACGGAAACACCATATATTTT. V gene TRBV7-6 combines with J gene TRBJ1-3, with TRBD1 matching 10 bases. The germline V gene has CDR1 SGHVS and CDR2 FNYEAQ. The CDR3 has 15 amino acids. Trimming removed 5 bases from V and 4 bases from J; junction bases left unmatched: 5.

This clonotype has ten or more counts. The rearrangement links TRBV29-1 to TRBJ2-6, with 8 bases fitting TRBD1. With V trimmed by 6 bases and J by 1 base, 2 bases remained unmatched. Germline V gene lookup returns CDR1 SQVTM and CDR2 ANQGSEA. CDR3 length: 14 amino acids. Here the CDR3 reads CSVGTGSGANVLTF. The CDR3 DNA reads TGCAGCGTAGGGACAGGATCTGGGGCCAACGTCCTGACTTTC.

The chain employs TRBV11-3 and TRBJ2-3; D possibly corresponds to TRBD2 (5 bases). Germline CDR1 SGHNT, CDR2 YENEEA. This CDR3 has 14 amino acids. The V end was cut by 5 bases, the J end by 4 bases, with 13 bases between. The CDR3 protein is CASSPMRVADTQYF. The DNA for the CDR3 is TGTGCCAGCAGCCCAATGAGGGTTGCAGATACGCAGTATTTT.

This clonotype came up many times. The rearrangement uses TRBV12-3 or TRBV12-4 and TRBJ2-1; D not resolved. This CDR3 contains 14 residues. V lost 5 bases and J lost 4, with 12 bases in between. CDR3 DNA: TGTGCCAGCAGTCCGGACGGGCGATACAATGAGCAGTTCTTC. It specifies CASSPDGRYNEQFF.

This clonotype was counted a few times. The V and J genes are TRBV7-8 and TRBJ2-7; 11 nucleotides match TRBD1. Germline V CDR1 and CDR2: SGHVS, FQNEAQ. The V and J ends lost 5 bases and 2 bases, in that order; junction bases with no gene match: 8. The CDR3 spans 16 residues. The CDR3 DNA reads as TGTGCCAGCAGCAGCACCGGGACAGGGGGGACCTACGAGCAGTACTTC. Protein sequence: CASSSTGTGGTYEQYF.

This clonotype was recorded a few times. This chain links TRBV14 with TRBJ2-5; D remains unclear. V was cut by 4 bases and J by 7 bases, with 7 bases left in between. This CDR3 contains 11 residues. The germline gives CDR1 SGHDN, CDR2 FVKESK. The CDR3 DNA reads TGTGCCAGCAGCCCCGGTGGGACCCAGTACTTC. It codes for CASSPGGTQYF.

This clonotype was found many times. The chain links TRBV10-2 to TRBJ1-5, with 7 bases matching TRBD1. Germline lookup yields CDR1 WSHSY and CDR2 SAAADI. With 5 bases clipped from V and 10 bases from J, the junction kept 5 bases outside the gene matches. The CDR3 is 12 amino acids. CDR3 loop: CASSNRQGPQHF. DNA for the CDR3: TGCGCCAGCAGTAATAGACAGGGACCCCAGCATTTT.

The table lists this clonotype with a few counts. This chain links TRBV4-2 with TRBJ2-3; TRBD2 matches at 11 bases. Germline CDR1 reads LGHNA; CDR2 reads YNFKEQ. The junction had 6 bases not matched to a gene; V was cut back by 1 base and J by 3 bases. The CDR3 covers 17 residues. CDR3 in amino acids: CASSQVLAGEGTDTQYF. CDR3 nucleotide sequence: TGTGCCAGCAGCCAAGTACTAGCGGGGGAAGGGACAGATACGCAGTATTTT.

The rearrangement uses TRBV5-1 and TRBJ2-7; D not certain. The V end lost 2 bases, the J end lost 0 bases, and 3 bases lay between the germline ends. CDR1 SGHRS and CDR2 YFSETQ come from the germline V gene. There are 12 residues in the CDR3. CDR3 sequence reads: CASSLTSYEQYF. In nucleotides, the CDR3 is TGCGCCAGCAGCTTAACCTCCTACGAGCAGTACTTC.

In this sample, this clonotype turned up a few times. The chain has TRBV21-1 and TRBJ2-3; no check of the table's D call, TRBD1, against the DNA was made. TRBV21-1 is a known pseudogene. The CDR3 has 16 amino acids. CDR3 region: CASSIPITGRGDTQYF. CDR3 DNA: TGTGCCAGCAGCATCCCGATCACGGGACGGGGGGATACGCAGTATTTT.

The chain links TRBV5-1 to TRBJ1-5, with 8 bases lining up with TRBD1. Trimming at V came to 4 bases and at J to 7 bases, leaving 10 bases not matched to a gene. Per germline, CDR1 SGHRS and CDR2 YFSETQ. CDR3 length equals 15 residues. CDR3 sequence: CASSPDRVERQPQHF. CDR3 DNA sequence: TGCGCCAGCAGCCCGGACAGGGTGGAGCGACAGCCCCAGCATTTT.

A few counts support this clonotype. The V gene is TRBV18, the J gene TRBJ1-4, with a weak D call TRBD1 (6 bases). This CDR3 is 14 amino acids long. V was shortened by 6 bases and J by 8 bases, with 16 bases between the two germline ends. Germline assignment: CDR1 KGHSH and CDR2 LQKENI. The CDR3 sequence is CASSPTGSMEKLFF. The CDR3 DNA follows: TGTGCCAGCTCCCCGACAGGTTCAATGGAAAAACTGTTTTTT.

This chain uses TRBV19 with TRBJ1-1, with D hard to call. V lost 2 bases and J 2 bases, leaving 6 bases between the germline ends. Looked up from germline, CDR1 is LNHDA and CDR2 is SQIVND (reference sequence). This CDR3 is built from 13 residues. The CDR3 DNA reads as TGTGCCAGTAGTATAACCTTTAACACTGAAGCTTTCTTT. This translates into CASSITFNTEAFF.

In its sample, this clonotype was seen many times. The J gene is TRBJ2-5, the V gene TRBV7-2, with D tentatively TRBD1 (5 bases). In germline, CDR1 is SGHTA, CDR2 FQGNSA. V lost 1 base and J lost 5, with 8 bases in between. CDR3 length: 13 amino acids. In nucleotides, the CDR3 is TGTGCCAGCAGCTTAGTACAGGCTGAGACCCAGTACTTC. This translates into CASSLVQAETQYF.

This chain uses TRBV25-1 with TRBJ2-7; 8 bases line up with TRBD1. The CDR3 sequence is 13 residues long. Trimming at V came to 6 bases and at J to 5 bases, leaving 6 bases not matched to a gene. Germline values: CDR1 MGHDK, CDR2 SYGVNS. As DNA, the CDR3 is TGTGCCAGCAGGAAACAGGGGGTCCACGAGCAGTACTTC. Translating it yields CASRKQGVHEQYF.

This clonotype has more than one count but fewer than ten. In DNA form, the CDR3 reads TGTGCCAGCTCACCACTAGAAGTTGTGGATCCCGGCTACACCTTC. It translates to CASSPLEVVDPGYTF. The V and J genes are TRBV18 and TRBJ1-2; D gene uncertain. Trimming removed 1 base at V and 8 bases at J, with 17 bases between. The germline V gene has CDR1 KGHSH and CDR2 LQKENI. The CDR3 length is 15 residues. The variable domain in full, completed from reference TRBV18 and TRBJ1-2, reads NAGVMQNPRHLVRRRGQEARLRCSPMKGHSHVYWYRQLPEEGLKFMVYLQKENIIDESGMPKERFSAEFPKEGPSILRIQQVVRGDSAAYFCASSPLEVVDPGYTFGSGTRLTVV.

This clonotype was seen many times. This sequence joins TRBV10-3 and TRBJ1-1, with 9 bases identical to TRBD1. This CDR3 spans 16 amino acids. V shed 3 bases and J 8 bases; nucleotides not matched to a gene: 13. From germline, CDR1 is ENHRY and CDR2 SYGVKD. The CDR3 nucleotides read TGTGCCATCAGTGACCCCCTGGGACAGGGAAAGTCAGAAGCTTTCTTT. Protein sequence: CAISDPLGQGKSEAFF.

Only a few counts were recorded for this clonotype. CDR3 nucleotide sequence: TGTGCCAGCAGCGGGGACGCTTATGGCTACACCTTC. Protein product: CASSGDAYGYTF. The J gene is TRBJ1-2, the V gene TRBV5-4, with D possibly TRBD1 on 5 matching bases. The germline V and J ends were trimmed by 4 bases and 5 bases, with 9 bases remaining between them. The CDR3 runs to 12 residues. CDR1 is SGHNT, CDR2 YYREEE, per germline (reference sequence).

This clonotype was seen only a few times. The J gene is TRBJ2-1, the V gene TRBV5-4; 9 nucleotides align to TRBD2. V lost 0 bases and J lost 5; bases outside the gene matches: 9. The CDR3 spans 17 residues. CDR1 SGHNT and CDR2 YYREEE come from the germline V gene (reference sequence). CDR3 in amino acids: CASSLALTSGGHNEQFF. The CDR3 DNA reads TGTGCCAGCAGCTTGGCCTTGACTAGCGGTGGCCACAATGAGCAGTTCTTC. Complete variable domain (other parts from reference TRBV5-4 and TRBJ2-1): ETGVTQSPTHLIKTRGQQVTLRCSSQSGHNTVSWYQQALGQGPQFIFQYYREEENGRGNFPPRFSGLQFPNYSSELNVNALELDDSALYLCASSLALTSGGHNEQFFGPGTRLTVL.

This clonotype has more than one count but fewer than ten. The chain joins TRBV20-1 to TRBJ2-5; no clear D. The germline V and J ends were trimmed by 0 bases and 5 bases, with 10 bases remaining between them. Germline V CDR1 and CDR2: DFQATT, SNEGSKA (reference sequence). This CDR3 is 13 amino acids long. The CDR3 loop reads CSARDQAFETQYF. The CDR3 nucleotides are TGCAGTGCTAGAGATCAGGCGTTTGAGACCCAGTACTTC.